This TCR beta chain came from a study of post-analysis software for immune sequencing data (dated by TCRdb to between 2014 and 2016). About the investigation overall: Recorded disease courses included relapsing-remitting, secondary progressive and progressive-relapsing multiple sclerosis, with some patients lacking subtype annotation. A subset of samples was prepared in parallel using single-end sample barcoding, then pooled and co-amplified after Illumina adapter ligation. The patient repertoires were set against roughly eleven previously published healthy control repertoires from donors whose ages ranged from roughly 6 to 27 years.

General conclusions and limits of the study: Direct clustering with F measure showed strong co-clustering of samples prepared in the same batch, prompting a batch-effect correction. Normalized Chao1 diversity was significantly lower in multiple sclerosis patients than controls, suggesting substantial peripheral T-cell clonal expansion. Roughly 5 TRBV segments, including TRBV5-6, TRBV5-1 and TRBV20-1, were significantly more frequent in patients than controls. The control group was slightly older than the multiple sclerosis patient group.

To note about this clonotype: No cognate antigen has been identified for it. It has no much larger one-base neighbor in the sample; base qualities were not kept.

Library method: PCR. Sequencing instrument: Illumina HiSeq 2500. To reduce PCR and sequencing biases, unique molecular identifiers were built into the TCR beta cDNA libraries. Per 1 to 10 million input T cells, roughly 0.5 million cDNA molecules were obtained, such that each molecule approximated one T cell. The patient libraries were prepared and sequenced using the same protocol as the earlier healthy control dataset. Samples belonging to the same batch were prepared together, multiplexed and sequenced on a shared HiSeq lane. The study's processing was this. Raw barcoded reads were processed with MIGEC, discarding single-read molecular identifier groups before consensus assembly and CDR3 extraction. VDJtools was used for post-analysis of the clonotype tables, with diversity normalized by down-sampling every dataset to the smallest sample size. Repertoire overlap clustering matched CDR3 amino acid but not nucleotide sequences to correct batch-related cross-sample contamination. TCRdb's own reprocessing of the public reads used fastp at Q25 and MiXCR and kept productive beta chains. A single entry per CDR3 protein holds the most common genes and DNA from its merged rows. TCRdb, rather than the study authors, made the V and J calls. The sample records under 900,000 distinct CDR3 sequences, around 53% of which are singletons. Roughly 4.4% of the sample comes from the top ten.

TCR beta repertoires were profiled from peripheral blood of 10 to 15 young patients with multiple sclerosis to demonstrate the VDJtools post-analysis software. The multiple sclerosis patients were children and adolescents between roughly 6 and 15 years of age. The germline V gene supplies CDR1 SNHLY and CDR2 FYNNEI. The CDR3 numbers 17 residues from cysteine through phenylalanine. Only the CDR3 portion is preserved as DNA: 51 bases, with reading frame beginning at the first base. V lost 5 bases and J lost 4 bases; the stretch between them is 22 bases long. The sequence was obtained from a girl between 10 and 17 years old with multiple sclerosis. The V and J segments used are TRBV2 and TRBJ2-3, with an unclear D gene assignment. Sequenced: blood. The DNA sequence reads TGTGCCAGCAGTACCAACGCTAGAGGCGCCCTTGCAGATACGCAGTATTTT. It translates to CASSTNARGALADTQYF. Reference TRBV2 and TRBJ2-3 proteins supply the regions before and after the CDR3; the full variable domain is: EPEVTQTPSHQVTQMGQEVILRCVPISNHLYFYWYRQILGQKVEFLVSFYNNEISEKSEIFDDQFSVERPDGSNFTLKIRSTKLEDSAMYFCASSTNARGALADTQYFGPGTRLTVL.